This is a list of T cell receptor beta chains from one sample in a study of CXCR3-negative and CXCR3-positive naive CD8 T cells. One entry per CDR3 protein, without DNA, is what TCRdb gives after re-calling the 5' RACE reads. The record lists 100,000 to 150,000 distinct CDR3 sequences, of which the ten most abundant hold approximately 0.51%. Input material: naive CXCR3- CD8+ T cells from blood. The receptors here all came from a human donor in good health. Some clones in this sample may be carry-over from other donors' samples. CDR3s include the opening cysteine and the closing phenylalanine or tryptophan.

len: 11
v_gene: TRBV29-1
j_gene: TRBJ1-4
CDR3aa: CSVDRNEKLFF

len: 16
v_gene: TRBV25-1
j_gene: TRBJ1-2
CDR3aa: CASSEGGVTRNYGYTF

len: 12
v_gene: TRBV7-2
j_gene: TRBJ2-7
CDR3aa: CASSYTPYEQYF

len: 17
v_gene: TRBV11-2
j_gene: TRBJ2-6
CDR3aa: CASSSWDRRSGANVLTF

len: 16
v_gene: TRBV7-6
j_gene: TRBJ2-3
CDR3aa: CASSRDFVWGTDTQYF

len: 15
v_gene: TRBV9
j_gene: TRBJ1-2
CDR3aa: CASSPHDVANYGYTF

len: 14
v_gene: TRBV11-3
j_gene: TRBJ2-1
CDR3aa: CASSLGGRYNEQFF

len: 15
v_gene: TRBV7-2
j_gene: TRBJ2-2
CDR3aa: CASSLWDQNTGELFF

len: 16
v_gene: TRBV6-2/TRBV6-3
j_gene: TRBJ2-5
CDR3aa: CASTRPGQTPQETQYF

len: 13
v_gene: TRBV9
j_gene: TRBJ2-7
CDR3aa: CASSTTGNYEQYF

len: 17
v_gene: TRBV13
j_gene: TRBJ1-1
CDR3aa: CASSWGDRVVWGTEAFF

len: 14
v_gene: TRBV7-9
j_gene: TRBJ1-5
CDR3aa: CASSSGGLGQPQHF

len: 11
v_gene: TRBV28
j_gene: TRBJ2-7
CDR3aa: CASSTGVEQYF

len: 15
v_gene: TRBV6-5
j_gene: TRBJ1-1
CDR3aa: CASSFTQGRNTEAFF

len: 13
v_gene: TRBV11-2
j_gene: TRBJ2-3
CDR3aa: CASSPRGGDTQYF

len: 15
v_gene: TRBV20-1
j_gene: TRBJ2-7
CDR3aa: CSAEDKGHYSYEQYF

len: 17
v_gene: TRBV28
j_gene: TRBJ2-2
CDR3aa: CASRYQGLAGNTGELFF